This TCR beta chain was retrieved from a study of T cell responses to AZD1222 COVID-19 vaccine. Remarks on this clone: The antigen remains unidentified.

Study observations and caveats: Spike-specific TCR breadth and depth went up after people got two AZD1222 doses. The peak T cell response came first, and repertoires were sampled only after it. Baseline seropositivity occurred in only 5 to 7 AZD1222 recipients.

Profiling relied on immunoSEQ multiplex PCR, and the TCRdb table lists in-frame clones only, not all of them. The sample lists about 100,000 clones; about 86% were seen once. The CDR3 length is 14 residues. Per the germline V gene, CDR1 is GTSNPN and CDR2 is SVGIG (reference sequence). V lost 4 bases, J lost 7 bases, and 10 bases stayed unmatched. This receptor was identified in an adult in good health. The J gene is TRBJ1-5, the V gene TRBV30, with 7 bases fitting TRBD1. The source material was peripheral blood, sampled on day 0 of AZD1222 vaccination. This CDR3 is CAWTETGLHQPQHF. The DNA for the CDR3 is TGTGCCTGGACCGAGACAGGGCTTCACCAGCCCCAGCATTTT.